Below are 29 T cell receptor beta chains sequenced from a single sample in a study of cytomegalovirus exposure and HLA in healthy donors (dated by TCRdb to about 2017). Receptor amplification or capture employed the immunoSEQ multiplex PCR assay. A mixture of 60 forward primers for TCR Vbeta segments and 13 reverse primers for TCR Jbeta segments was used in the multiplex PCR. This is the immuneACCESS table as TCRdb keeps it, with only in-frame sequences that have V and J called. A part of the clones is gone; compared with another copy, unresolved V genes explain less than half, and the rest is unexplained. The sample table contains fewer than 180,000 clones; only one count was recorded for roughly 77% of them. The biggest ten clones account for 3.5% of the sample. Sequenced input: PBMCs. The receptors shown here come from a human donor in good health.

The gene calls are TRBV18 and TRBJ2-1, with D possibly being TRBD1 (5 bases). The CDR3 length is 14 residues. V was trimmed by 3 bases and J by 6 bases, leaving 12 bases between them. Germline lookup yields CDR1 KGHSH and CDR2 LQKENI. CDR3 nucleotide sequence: TGTGCCAGCTCACCCCTAGACAGTAGCAATGAGCAGTTCTTC. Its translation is CASSPLDSSNEQFF.

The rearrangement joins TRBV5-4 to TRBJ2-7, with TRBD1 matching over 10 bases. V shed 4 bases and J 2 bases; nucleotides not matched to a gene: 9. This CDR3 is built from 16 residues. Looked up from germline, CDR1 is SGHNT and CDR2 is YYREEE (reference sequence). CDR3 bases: TGTGCCAGCAGCCTGAAAGGGACAGGGGTTACCTACGAGCAGTACTTC. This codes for CASSLKGTGVTYEQYF.

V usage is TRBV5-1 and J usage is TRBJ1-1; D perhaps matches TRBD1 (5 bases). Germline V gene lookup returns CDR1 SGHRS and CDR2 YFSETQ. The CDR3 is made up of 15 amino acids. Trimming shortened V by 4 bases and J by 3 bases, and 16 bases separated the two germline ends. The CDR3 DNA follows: TGCGCCAGCAGCCCCGGACCCGCGGGGGACACTGAAGCTTTCTTT. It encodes CASSPGPAGDTEAFF. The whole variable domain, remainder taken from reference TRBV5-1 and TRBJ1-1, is KAGVTQTPRYLIKTRGQQVTLSCSPISGHRSVSWYQQTPGQGLQFLFEYFSETQRNKGNFPGRFSGRQFSNSRSEMNVSTLELGDSALYLCASSPGPAGDTEAFFGQGTRLTVV.

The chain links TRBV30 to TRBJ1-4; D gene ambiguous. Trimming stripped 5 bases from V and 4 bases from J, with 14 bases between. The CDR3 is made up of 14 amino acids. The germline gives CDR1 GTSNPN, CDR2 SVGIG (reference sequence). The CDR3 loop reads CAWGAPGFNEKLFF. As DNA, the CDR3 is TGTGCCTGGGGAGCCCCGGGATTTAATGAAAAACTGTTTTTT.

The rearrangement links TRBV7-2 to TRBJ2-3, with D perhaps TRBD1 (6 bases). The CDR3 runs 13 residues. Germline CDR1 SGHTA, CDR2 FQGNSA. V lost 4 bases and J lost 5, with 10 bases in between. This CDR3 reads CASSYQGRDTQYF. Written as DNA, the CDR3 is TGTGCCAGCAGCTATCAGGGGAGAGATACGCAGTATTTT.

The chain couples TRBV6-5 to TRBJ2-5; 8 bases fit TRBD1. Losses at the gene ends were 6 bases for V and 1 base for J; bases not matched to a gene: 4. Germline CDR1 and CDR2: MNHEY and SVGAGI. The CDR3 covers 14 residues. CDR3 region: CASSRGTGQETQYF. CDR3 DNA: TGTGCCAGCAGCCGAGGGACAGGCCAAGAGACCCAGTACTTC.

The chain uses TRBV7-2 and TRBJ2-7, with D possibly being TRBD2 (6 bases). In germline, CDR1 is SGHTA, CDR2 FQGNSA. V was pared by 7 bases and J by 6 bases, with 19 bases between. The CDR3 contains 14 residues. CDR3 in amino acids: CASNVPLDGGEQYF. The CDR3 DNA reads TGTGCCAGCAACGTACCGTTGGACGGGGGCGAGCAGTACTTC.

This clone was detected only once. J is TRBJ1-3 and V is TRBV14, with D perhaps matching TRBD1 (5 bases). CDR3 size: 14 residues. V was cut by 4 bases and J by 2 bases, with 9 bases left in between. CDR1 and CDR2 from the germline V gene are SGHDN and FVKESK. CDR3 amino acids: CASSPSGPGNTIYF. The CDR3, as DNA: TGTGCCAGCAGCCCCTCAGGGCCTGGAAACACCATATATTTT.

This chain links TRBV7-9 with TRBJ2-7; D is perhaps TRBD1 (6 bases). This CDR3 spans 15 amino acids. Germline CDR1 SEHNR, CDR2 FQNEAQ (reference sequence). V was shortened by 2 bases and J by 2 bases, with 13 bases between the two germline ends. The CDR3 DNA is TGTGCCAGCAGCTTAAAGGGGGTTCAAACCTACGAGCAGTACTTC. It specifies CASSLKGVQTYEQYF.

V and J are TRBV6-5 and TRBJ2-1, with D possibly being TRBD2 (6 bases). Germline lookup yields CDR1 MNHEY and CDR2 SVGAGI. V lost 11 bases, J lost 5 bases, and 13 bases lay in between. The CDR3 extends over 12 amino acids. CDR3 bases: TGTGCCTGTAACGGAGGGAACAATGAGCAGTTCTTC. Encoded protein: CACNGGNNEQFF.

For the CDR3, the DNA is TGTGCCAGCAGGAGACAGGGGGAGGGAAACACTGAAGCTTTCTTT. Translated, it gives CASRRQGEGNTEAFF. The rearrangement joins TRBV6-4 to TRBJ1-1; 9 bases align to TRBD1. Per germline, CDR1 MRHNA and CDR2 SNTAGT. Germline trimming cut 6 bases from V and 2 bases from J; bases unmatched to any gene: 7. There are 15 residues in the CDR3.

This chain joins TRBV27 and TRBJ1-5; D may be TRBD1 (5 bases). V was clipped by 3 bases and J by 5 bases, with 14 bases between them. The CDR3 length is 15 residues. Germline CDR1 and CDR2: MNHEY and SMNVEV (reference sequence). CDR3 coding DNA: TGTGCCAGCAGTTTGGGCGGGGGTAAGCATCAGCCCCAGCATTTT. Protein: CASSLGGGKHQPQHF.

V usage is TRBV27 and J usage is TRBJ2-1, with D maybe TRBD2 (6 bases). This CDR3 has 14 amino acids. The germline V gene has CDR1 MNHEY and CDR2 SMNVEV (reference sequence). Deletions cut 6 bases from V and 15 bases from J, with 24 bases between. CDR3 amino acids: CASSTAGLLGHWFF. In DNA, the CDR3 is TGTGCCAGCAGCACTGCAGGACTACTAGGCCATTGGTTCTTC.

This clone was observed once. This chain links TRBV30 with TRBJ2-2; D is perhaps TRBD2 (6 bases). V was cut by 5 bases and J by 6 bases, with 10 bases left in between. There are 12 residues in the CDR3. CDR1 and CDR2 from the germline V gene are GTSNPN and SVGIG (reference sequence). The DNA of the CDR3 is TGTGCCTGGGGGGGGATGGCCGGGGAGCTGTTTTTT. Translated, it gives CAWGGMAGELFF.

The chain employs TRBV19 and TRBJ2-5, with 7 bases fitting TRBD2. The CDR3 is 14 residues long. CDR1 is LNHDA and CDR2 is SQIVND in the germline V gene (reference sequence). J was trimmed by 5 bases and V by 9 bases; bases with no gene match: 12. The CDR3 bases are TGTGCCAGCCGAACGGCGGGAGCGGGGGAGACCCAGTACTTC. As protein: CASRTAGAGETQYF.

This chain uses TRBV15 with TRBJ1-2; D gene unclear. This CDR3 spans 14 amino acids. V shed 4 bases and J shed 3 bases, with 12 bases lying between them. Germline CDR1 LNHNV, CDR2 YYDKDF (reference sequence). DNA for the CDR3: TGTGCCACCAGCACTGAGGACTCGGACTATGGCTACACCTTC. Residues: CATSTEDSDYGYTF.

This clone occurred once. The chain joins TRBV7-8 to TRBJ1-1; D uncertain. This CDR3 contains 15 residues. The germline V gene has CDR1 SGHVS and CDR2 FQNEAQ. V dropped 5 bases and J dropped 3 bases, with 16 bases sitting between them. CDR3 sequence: CASSTRRLADTEAFF. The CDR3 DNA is TGTGCCAGCAGCACAAGGAGGTTGGCGGACACTGAAGCTTTCTTT.

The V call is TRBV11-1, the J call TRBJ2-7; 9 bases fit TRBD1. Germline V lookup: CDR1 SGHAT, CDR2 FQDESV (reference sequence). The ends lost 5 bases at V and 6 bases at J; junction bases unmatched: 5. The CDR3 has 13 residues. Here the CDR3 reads CASSSLDRGEQYF. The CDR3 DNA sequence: TGTGCCAGCAGCAGCCTGGACAGGGGCGAGCAGTACTTC.

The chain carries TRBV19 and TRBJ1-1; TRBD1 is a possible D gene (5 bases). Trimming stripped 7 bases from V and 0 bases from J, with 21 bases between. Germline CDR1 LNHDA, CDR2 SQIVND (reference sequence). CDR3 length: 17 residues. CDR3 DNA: TGTGCCAGTACCGCGGAGGGGCGGTTTTCCTTGAACACTGAAGCTTTCTTT. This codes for CASTAEGRFSLNTEAFF.

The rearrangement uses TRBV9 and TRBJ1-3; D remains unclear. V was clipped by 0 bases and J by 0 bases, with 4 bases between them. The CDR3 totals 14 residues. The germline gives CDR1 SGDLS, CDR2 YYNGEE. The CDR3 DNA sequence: TGTGCCAGCAGCGTAGGAGTCTCTGGAAACACCATATATTTT. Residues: CASSVGVSGNTIYF.

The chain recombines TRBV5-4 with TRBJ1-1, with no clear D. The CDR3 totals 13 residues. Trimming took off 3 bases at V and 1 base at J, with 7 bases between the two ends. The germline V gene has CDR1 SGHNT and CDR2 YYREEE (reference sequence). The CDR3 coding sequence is TGTGCCAGCAGCTCGTCCGGGAACACTGAAGCTTTCTTT. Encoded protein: CASSSSGNTEAFF. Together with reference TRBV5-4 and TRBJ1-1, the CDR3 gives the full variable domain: ETGVTQSPTHLIKTRGQQVTLRCSSQSGHNTVSWYQQALGQGPQFIFQYYREEENGRGNFPPRFSGLQFPNYSSELNVNALELDDSALYLCASSSSGNTEAFFGQGTRLTVV.

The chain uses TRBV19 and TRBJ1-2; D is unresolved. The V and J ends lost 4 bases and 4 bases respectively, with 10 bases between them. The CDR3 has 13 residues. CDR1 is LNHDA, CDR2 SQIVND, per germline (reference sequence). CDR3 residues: CASSTTTSYGYTF. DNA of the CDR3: TGTGCCAGTAGTACCACGACAAGCTATGGCTACACCTTC.

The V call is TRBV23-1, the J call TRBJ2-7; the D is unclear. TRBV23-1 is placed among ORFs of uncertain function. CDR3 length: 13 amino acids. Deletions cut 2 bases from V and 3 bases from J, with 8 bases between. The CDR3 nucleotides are TGCGCCAGCAGTCAAAGCAACTACTACGAGCAGTACTTC. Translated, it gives CASSQSNYYEQYF.

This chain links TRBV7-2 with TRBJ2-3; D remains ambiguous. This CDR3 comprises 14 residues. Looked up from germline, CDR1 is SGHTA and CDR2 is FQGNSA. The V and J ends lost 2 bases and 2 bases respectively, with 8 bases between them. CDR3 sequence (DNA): TGTGCCAGCAGCTTATTTAGCCCCACAGATACGCAGTATTTT. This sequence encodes CASSLFSPTDTQYF.

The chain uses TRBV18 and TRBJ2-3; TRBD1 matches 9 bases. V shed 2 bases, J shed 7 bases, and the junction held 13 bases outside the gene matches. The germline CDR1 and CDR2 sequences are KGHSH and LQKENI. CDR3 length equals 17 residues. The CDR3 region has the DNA TGTGCCAGCTCACCAATTCCGGGACAGGGAATAGTAAATACGCAGTATTTT. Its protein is CASSPIPGQGIVNTQYF. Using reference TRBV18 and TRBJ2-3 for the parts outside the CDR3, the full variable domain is NAGVMQNPRHLVRRRGQEARLRCSPMKGHSHVYWYRQLPEEGLKFMVYLQKENIIDESGMPKERFSAEFPKEGPSILRIQQVVRGDSAAYFCASSPIPGQGIVNTQYFGPGTRLTVL.

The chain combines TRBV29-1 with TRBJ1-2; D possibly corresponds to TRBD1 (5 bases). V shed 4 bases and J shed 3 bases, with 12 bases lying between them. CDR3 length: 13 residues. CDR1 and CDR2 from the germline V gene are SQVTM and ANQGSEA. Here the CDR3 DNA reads TGCAGCGTTGTCGTCACAGGCTACTATGGCTACACCTTC. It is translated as CSVVVTGYYGYTF.

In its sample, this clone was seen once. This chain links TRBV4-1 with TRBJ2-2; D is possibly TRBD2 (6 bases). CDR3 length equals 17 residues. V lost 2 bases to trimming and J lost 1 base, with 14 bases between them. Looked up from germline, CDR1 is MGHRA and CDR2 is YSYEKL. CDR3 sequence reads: CASSQLGTEGNTGELFF. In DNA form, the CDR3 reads TGCGCCAGCAGCCAATTAGGTACGGAGGGGAACACCGGGGAGCTGTTTTTT.

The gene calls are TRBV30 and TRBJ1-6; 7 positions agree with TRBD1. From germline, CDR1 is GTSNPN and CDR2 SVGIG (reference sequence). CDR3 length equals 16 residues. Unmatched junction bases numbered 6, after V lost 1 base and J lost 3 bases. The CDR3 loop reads CAWSAAGGHYNSPLHF. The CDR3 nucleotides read TGTGCCTGGAGTGCGGCAGGGGGGCACTATAATTCACCCCTCCACTTT.

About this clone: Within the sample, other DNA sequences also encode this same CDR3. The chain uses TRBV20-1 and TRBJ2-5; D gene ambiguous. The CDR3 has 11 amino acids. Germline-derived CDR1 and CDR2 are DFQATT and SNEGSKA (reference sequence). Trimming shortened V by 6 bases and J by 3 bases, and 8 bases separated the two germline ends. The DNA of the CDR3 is TGCAGTGCGAGTCCGAAAGAGACCCAGTACTTC. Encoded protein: CSASPKETQYF.